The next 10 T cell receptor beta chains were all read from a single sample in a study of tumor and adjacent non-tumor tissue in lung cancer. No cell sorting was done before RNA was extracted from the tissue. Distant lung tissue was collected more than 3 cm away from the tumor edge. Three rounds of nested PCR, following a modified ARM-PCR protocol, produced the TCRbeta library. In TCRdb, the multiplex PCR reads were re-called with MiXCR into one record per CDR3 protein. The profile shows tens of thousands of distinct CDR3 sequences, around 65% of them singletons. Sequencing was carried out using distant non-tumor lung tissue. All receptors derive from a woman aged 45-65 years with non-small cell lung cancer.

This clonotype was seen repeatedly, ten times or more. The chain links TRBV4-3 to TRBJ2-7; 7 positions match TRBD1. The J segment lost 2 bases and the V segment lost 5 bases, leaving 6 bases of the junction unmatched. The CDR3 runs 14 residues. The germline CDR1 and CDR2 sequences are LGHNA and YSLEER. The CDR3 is CASSYSTGTYEQYF. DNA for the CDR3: TGCGCCAGCAGCTATTCGACAGGGACCTACGAGCAGTACTTC.

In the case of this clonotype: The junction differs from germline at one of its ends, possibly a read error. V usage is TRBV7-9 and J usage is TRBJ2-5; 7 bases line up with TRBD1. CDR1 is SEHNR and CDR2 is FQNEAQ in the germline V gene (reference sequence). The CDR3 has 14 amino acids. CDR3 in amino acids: CASSLDRIQESQYF. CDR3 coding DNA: TGTGCCAGCAGCTTGGACAGGATCCAAGAGAGCCAGTACTTC.

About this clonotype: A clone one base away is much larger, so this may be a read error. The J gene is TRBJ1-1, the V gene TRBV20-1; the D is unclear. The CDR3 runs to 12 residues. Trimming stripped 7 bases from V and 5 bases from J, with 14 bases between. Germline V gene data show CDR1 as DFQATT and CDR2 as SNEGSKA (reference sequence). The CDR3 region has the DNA TGCAGTGAAAGACGAGGGAGGACTGAAGCTTTCTTT. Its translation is CSERRGRTEAFF.

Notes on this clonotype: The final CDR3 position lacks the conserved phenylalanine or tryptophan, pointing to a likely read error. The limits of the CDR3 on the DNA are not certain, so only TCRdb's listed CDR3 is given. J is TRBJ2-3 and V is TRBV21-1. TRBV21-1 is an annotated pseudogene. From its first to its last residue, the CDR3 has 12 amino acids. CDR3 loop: CASRKGADTQYY.

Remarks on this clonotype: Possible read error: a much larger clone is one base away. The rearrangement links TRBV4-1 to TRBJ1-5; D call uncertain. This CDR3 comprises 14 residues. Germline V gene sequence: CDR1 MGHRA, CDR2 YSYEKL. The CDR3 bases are TGCGCCAGCAACCAAGTGATCGGCCATCAGCCCCAGCATTTT. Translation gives CASNQVIGHQPQHF.

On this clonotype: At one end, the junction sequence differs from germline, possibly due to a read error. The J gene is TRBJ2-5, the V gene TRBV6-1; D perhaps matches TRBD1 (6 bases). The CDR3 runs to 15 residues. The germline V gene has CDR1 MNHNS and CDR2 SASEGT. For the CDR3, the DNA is TGTGCCAGCAGTGACAGGGGTCTCCCCCAAGAGACCCTGTACTTC. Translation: CASSDRGLPQETLYF.

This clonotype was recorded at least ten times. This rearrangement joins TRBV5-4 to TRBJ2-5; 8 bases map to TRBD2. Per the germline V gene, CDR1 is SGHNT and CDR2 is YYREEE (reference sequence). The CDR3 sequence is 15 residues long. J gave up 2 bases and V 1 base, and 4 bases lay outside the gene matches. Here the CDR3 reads CASSLKIAGQETQYF. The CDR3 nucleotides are TGTGCCAGCAGCTTGAAGATAGCGGGACAAGAGACCCAGTACTTC.

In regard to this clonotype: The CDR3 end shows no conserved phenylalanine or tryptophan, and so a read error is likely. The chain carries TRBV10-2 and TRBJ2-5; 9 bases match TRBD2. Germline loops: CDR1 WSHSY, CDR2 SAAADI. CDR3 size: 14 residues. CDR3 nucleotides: TGCGCCTGCAGGGAACTAGCGGGCCAAGAGACCCAGTACCTC. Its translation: CACRELAGQETQYL.

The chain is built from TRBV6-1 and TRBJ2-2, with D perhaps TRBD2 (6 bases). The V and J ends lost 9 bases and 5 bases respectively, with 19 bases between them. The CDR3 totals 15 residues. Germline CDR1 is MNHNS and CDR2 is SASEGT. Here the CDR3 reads CASRTREIGTGELFF. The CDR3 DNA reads TGTGCCAGTCGCACTCGGGAGATTGGGACCGGGGAGCTGTTTTTT.

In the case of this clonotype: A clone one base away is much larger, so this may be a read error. The CDR3 region is CACSYSELDTQYF. The DNA for the CDR3 is TGTGCCTGCAGTTACTCCGAGTTAGATACGCAGTATTTT. This rearrangement joins TRBV6-2 or TRBV6-3 to TRBJ2-3; D not resolved. The CDR3 totals 13 residues. CDR1 is MNHEY, CDR2 SVGEGT, per germline.